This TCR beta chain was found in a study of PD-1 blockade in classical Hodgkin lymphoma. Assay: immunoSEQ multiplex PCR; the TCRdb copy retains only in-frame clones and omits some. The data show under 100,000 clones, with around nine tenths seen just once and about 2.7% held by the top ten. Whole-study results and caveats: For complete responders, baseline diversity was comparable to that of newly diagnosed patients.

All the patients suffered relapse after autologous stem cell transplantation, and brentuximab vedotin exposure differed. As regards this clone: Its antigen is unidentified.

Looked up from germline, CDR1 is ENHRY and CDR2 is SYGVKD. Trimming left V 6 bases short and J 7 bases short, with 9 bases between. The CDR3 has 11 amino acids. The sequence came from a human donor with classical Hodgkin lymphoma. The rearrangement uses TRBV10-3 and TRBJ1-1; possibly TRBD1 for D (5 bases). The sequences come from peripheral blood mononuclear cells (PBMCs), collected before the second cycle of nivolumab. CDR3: CAIRRDGEAFF. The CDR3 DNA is TGTGCCATCAGGCGGGACGGTGAAGCTTTCTTT.